These 31 T cell receptor beta chains came from one sample sequenced in a study of T cells in localized non-small cell lung cancer. Only in-frame clones appear in the TCRdb table, and some are missing; sequencing was by immunoSEQ multiplex PCR. The sample shows almost 40,000 clones, 70% to 90% of them seen only once. Sequencing was performed on peripheral blood mononuclear cells, taken before any cancer treatment. The source is a male donor aged 60 or older with stage II lung adenocarcinoma.

The chain recombines TRBV15 with TRBJ1-4; D perhaps matches TRBD1 (5 bases). Per germline, CDR1 LNHNV and CDR2 YYDKDF (reference sequence). The V gene lost 0 bases and the J gene lost 8 bases, with 16 bases spanning the gap. The CDR3 has 16 residues. Here the CDR3 DNA reads TGTGCCACCAGCAGAGATGATTTGGGGCAACGGGAAAAACTGTTTTTT. Protein sequence: CATSRDDLGQREKLFF.

The rearrangement uses TRBV25-1 and TRBJ1-2; the match to TRBD1 covers 9 bases. CDR1 is MGHDK, CDR2 SYGVNS, per germline. V lost 4 bases and J lost 7; bases outside the gene matches: 19. The CDR3 length is 18 residues. The CDR3 coding sequence is TGTGCCAGCAGTGCAACCCTTGAGGGGACAGGGAGGGCTGGTGGCTACACCTTC. It codes for CASSATLEGTGRAGGYTF.

The genes are TRBV19 and TRBJ2-4; the D is unclear. There are 15 residues in the CDR3. The V and J ends lost 3 bases and 0 bases respectively, with 9 bases between them. Looked up from germline, CDR1 is LNHDA and CDR2 is SQIVND (reference sequence). CDR3: CASSIESLAKNIQYF. The CDR3 region has the DNA TGTGCCAGTAGTATTGAGAGTTTAGCCAAAAACATTCAGTACTTC.

This chain connects TRBV27 to TRBJ1-5, with D possibly TRBD1 on 6 matching bases. Per germline, CDR1 MNHEY and CDR2 SMNVEV (reference sequence). V lost 5 bases, J lost 5 bases, and 16 bases lay in between. The CDR3 is 15 amino acids. Here the CDR3 DNA reads TGTGCCAGCAGTGGGGGGGGCTATGGGTATCAGCCCCAGCATTTT. Translated, it gives CASSGGGYGYQPQHF.

This CDR3 reads CASSVGQSDDTQYF. The CDR3 nucleotides read TGCGCCAGCAGCGTGGGACAGTCCGATGATACGCAGTATTTT. This chain connects TRBV5-1 to TRBJ2-3; 7 bases match TRBD1. With V trimmed by 4 bases and J by 6 bases, 8 bases remained unmatched. CDR1 and CDR2 (germline): SGHRS, YFSETQ. The CDR3 is made up of 14 amino acids.

Concerning this clone: The junction departs from the called germline gene at one end, perhaps through a read error. V gene TRBV7-8 combines with J gene TRBJ2-3; the match to TRBD1 covers 7 bases. Germline V gives CDR1 SGHVS, CDR2 FQNEAQ. CDR3 length equals 13 residues. As DNA, the CDR3 is TGTGCCAGCAGCCGGGACCGGCAGGGGGTCCAGGAATGG. Its translation is CASSRDRQGVQEW.

The rearrangement joins TRBV4-1 to TRBJ2-3; perhaps TRBD1 as D (5 bases). The CDR3 sequence is 15 residues long. V gave up 0 bases and J gave up 9 bases, with 16 bases separating them. Per the germline V gene, CDR1 is MGHRA and CDR2 is YSYEKL. The CDR3 nucleotides are TGCGCCAGCAGCCAAGAAGGGCAGGGCTCCACGACGCAGTATTTT. Amino acids: CASSQEGQGSTTQYF.

The V gene is TRBV28, the J gene TRBJ1-2; no clear D. Germline V gene sequence: CDR1 MDHEN, CDR2 SYDVKM. The V end lost 8 bases, the J end lost 5 bases, and 6 bases lay between the germline ends. This CDR3 is built from 10 residues. In DNA form, the CDR3 reads TGTGCCAGCGGTCAGTATGGCTACACCTTC. Protein product: CASGQYGYTF.

This sequence joins TRBV11-2 and TRBJ2-7, with D hard to call. CDR3 size: 14 residues. The germline V and J ends were trimmed by 5 bases and 5 bases, with 16 bases remaining between them. Germline values: CDR1 SGHAT, CDR2 FQNNGV. The CDR3 is CASSPPGFNHEQYF. CDR3 in DNA: TGTGCCAGCAGCCCGCCGGGTTTCAACCACGAGCAGTACTTC.

The chain recombines TRBV14 with TRBJ2-7; TRBD2 agrees at 9 bases. The V gene end was trimmed by 2 bases and the J gene end by 6 bases; junction bases not matched to a gene: 8. This CDR3 is built from 15 residues. Germline V CDR1 and CDR2: SGHDN, FVKESK. CDR3 region: CASSQYSGRGVEQYF. The CDR3 nucleotides read TGTGCCAGCAGCCAATATAGCGGGAGAGGGGTCGAGCAGTACTTC. The complete variable domain, with remaining parts taken from reference TRBV14 and TRBJ2-7, reads EAGVTQFPSHSVIEKGQTVTLRCDPISGHDNLYWYRRVMGKEIKFLLHFVKESKQDESGMPNNRFLAERTGGTYSTLKVQPAELEDSGVYFCASSQYSGRGVEQYFGPGTRLTVT.

V and J are TRBV2 and TRBJ2-4; 11 bases line up with TRBD1. Trimming removed 7 bases from V and 5 bases from J; junction bases left unmatched: 7. The CDR3 runs 15 residues. CDR1 and CDR2 (germline): SNHLY, FYNNEI. The CDR3 region is CASKGDRGSENIQYF. CDR3 DNA sequence: TGTGCCAGCAAAGGGGACAGGGGGAGCGAAAACATTCAGTACTTC.

This sequence joins TRBV5-1 and TRBJ1-4; no clear D gene. The V gene's germline CDR1 is SGHRS and CDR2 YFSETQ. The CDR3 extends over 15 amino acids. The germline V and J ends were trimmed by 4 bases and 0 bases, with 10 bases remaining between them. This chain's CDR3 is CASSIRHATNEKLFF. CDR3 bases: TGCGCCAGCAGCATAAGACACGCAACTAATGAAAAACTGTTTTTT. Using reference TRBV5-1 and TRBJ1-4 for the parts outside the CDR3, the full variable domain is KAGVTQTPRYLIKTRGQQVTLSCSPISGHRSVSWYQQTPGQGLQFLFEYFSETQRNKGNFPGRFSGRQFSNSRSEMNVSTLELGDSALYLCASSIRHATNEKLFFGSGTQLSVL.

This chain joins TRBV5-1 and TRBJ1-2, with TRBD1 as a possible D gene (6 bases). The germline V gene has CDR1 SGHRS and CDR2 YFSETQ. The ends were cut back, 2 bases at V and 2 bases at J, with 10 bases in the middle. The CDR3 has 14 residues. This CDR3 reads CASSLNRDNYGYTF. For the CDR3, the DNA is TGCGCCAGCAGCTTAAACAGGGACAACTATGGCTACACCTTC.

The rearrangement uses TRBV20-1 and TRBJ2-3, with TRBD2 as a possible D gene (6 bases). V lost 8 bases and J 12 bases, leaving 18 bases between the germline ends. Germline CDR1 reads DFQATT; CDR2 reads SNEGSKA (reference sequence). The CDR3 sequence is 11 residues long. CDR3 amino acids: CSTLRGIGQYF. In nucleotides, the CDR3 is TGCAGTACCCTCCGGGGGATTGGACAGTATTTT.

This chain joins TRBV19 and TRBJ2-3; TRBD1 is a possible D gene (6 bases). Germline lookup yields CDR1 LNHDA and CDR2 SQIVND (reference sequence). The CDR3 totals 16 residues. V was clipped by 6 bases and J by 6 bases, with 22 bases between them. The CDR3 reads CASRQGWAGEKDTQYF. CDR3 DNA: TGTGCCAGTAGACAAGGGTGGGCAGGGGAGAAGGATACGCAGTATTTT.

CDR3 in DNA: TGTGCCAGCAGCTTAAACCCCTTAATTAATCAGCCCCAGCATTTT. Residues: CASSLNPLINQPQHF. The J gene is TRBJ1-5, the V gene TRBV7-2; D is unresolved. The CDR3 has 15 residues. Deletions cut 2 bases from V and 4 bases from J, with 12 bases between. Germline lookup yields CDR1 SGHTA and CDR2 FQGNSA.

The J gene is TRBJ1-1, the V gene TRBV15; D is perhaps TRBD1 (5 bases). V shed 5 bases and J shed 2 bases, with 9 bases lying between them. Germline assignment: CDR1 LNHNV and CDR2 YYDKDF (reference sequence). The CDR3 runs 13 residues. The CDR3, as DNA: TGTGCCACCAGCCGACAGCGTAACACTGAAGCTTTCTTT. This gives the protein CATSRQRNTEAFF.

CDR3 amino acids: CASSILARDRGAETQYF. CDR3 DNA sequence: TGTGCCAGCAGCATTCTTGCCCGGGACAGGGGTGCGGAGACCCAGTACTTC. This chain joins TRBV21-1 and TRBJ2-5; the table names TRBD1, a call not compared with the DNA. TRBV21-1 is marked as a pseudogene. The CDR3 runs to 17 residues.

The V call is TRBV28, the J call TRBJ2-1; 14 bases map to TRBD2. The CDR3 contains 18 residues. Unmatched junction bases numbered 4, after V lost 1 base and J lost 2 bases. Per germline, CDR1 MDHEN and CDR2 SYDVKM. CDR3 in DNA: TGTGCCAGCAGTTTATTTGCGACTAGCGGGAGGGCCTACAATGAGCAGTTCTTC. Amino acids: CASSLFATSGRAYNEQFF.

The chain joins TRBV19 to TRBJ2-1; 8 bases map to TRBD2. Trimming cost V 5 bases and J 2 bases; bases outside gene matches: 5. Germline V gene sequence: CDR1 LNHDA, CDR2 SQIVND (reference sequence). The length of the CDR3 is 15 residues. The CDR3 region has the DNA TGTGCCAGTAGTCCCGCGGGAGGCCCCTACAATGAGCAGTTCTTC. Amino acids: CASSPAGGPYNEQFF.

V gene TRBV7-8 combines with J gene TRBJ1-1; 7 bases are a match to TRBD1. The V and J ends lost 4 bases and 2 bases, in that order; junction bases with no gene match: 4. Germline V gene lookup returns CDR1 SGHVS and CDR2 FQNEAQ. This CDR3 spans 14 amino acids. The CDR3: CASSSRGSNTEAFF. Here the CDR3 DNA reads TGTGCCAGCAGCTCCAGGGGGAGTAACACTGAAGCTTTCTTT.

The chain uses TRBV29-1 and TRBJ2-1; D is perhaps TRBD1 (5 bases). Germline CDR1 and CDR2: SQVTM and ANQGSEA. Trimming stripped 0 bases from V and 9 bases from J, with 9 bases between. This CDR3 comprises 12 residues. The CDR3 sequence: CSVEDLGAEQFF. The CDR3 region has the DNA TGCAGCGTTGAAGATTTAGGGGCTGAGCAGTTCTTC.

The gene calls are TRBV6-5 and TRBJ2-3; a weak D match, TRBD1 (6 bases). V was shortened by 5 bases and J by 3 bases, with 9 bases between the two germline ends. The CDR3 sequence is 13 residues long. The germline gives CDR1 MNHEY, CDR2 SVGAGI. As DNA, the CDR3 is TGTGCCAGCAGTATTACAGGGACAGATACGCAGTATTTT. Translating it yields CASSITGTDTQYF.

The J gene is TRBJ2-7, the V gene TRBV12-5; maybe TRBD2 (6 bases). This CDR3 is built from 15 residues. CDR1 is LGHNT and CDR2 is FRNRAP in the germline V gene. V dropped 5 bases and J dropped 2 bases, with 16 bases sitting between them. CDR3 residues: CASGDWAGGTYEQYF. In DNA form, the CDR3 reads TGTGCTAGTGGTGACTGGGCAGGAGGGACCTACGAGCAGTACTTC.

This rearrangement joins TRBV28 to TRBJ1-1; D not resolved. The CDR3 totals 12 residues. Germline CDR1 and CDR2: MDHEN and SYDVKM. V lost 7 bases and J 5 bases, leaving 11 bases between the germline ends. This CDR3 reads CASTRSSTEAFF. The CDR3 nucleotides are TGTGCCAGCACCCGGTCGAGTACTGAAGCTTTCTTT.

The chain combines TRBV27 with TRBJ1-2, with D possibly being TRBD1 (5 bases). The V gene lost 3 bases and the J gene lost 4 bases, with 9 bases spanning the gap. This CDR3 has 13 amino acids. Per germline, CDR1 MNHEY and CDR2 SMNVEV (reference sequence). The CDR3 DNA is TGTGCCAGCAGTTTCAGCAGGGTCTATGGCTACACCTTC. Translation gives CASSFSRVYGYTF.

This chain connects TRBV5-1 to TRBJ2-1; 10 bases map to TRBD1. The CDR3 has 14 residues. The J segment lost 6 bases and the V segment lost 0 bases, leaving 0 bases of the junction unmatched. Germline loops: CDR1 SGHRS, CDR2 YFSETQ. The CDR3 spells CASSLGTGGNEQFF. CDR3 sequence (DNA): TGCGCCAGCAGCTTGGGGACAGGGGGCAATGAGCAGTTCTTC.

CDR3 coding DNA: TGTGCCAGCAGTGGGGGACACCTAGCGGGAGGACAAGAGACCCAGTACTTC. The encoded protein is CASSGGHLAGGQETQYF. This chain uses TRBV2 with TRBJ2-5; TRBD2 matches at 11 bases. The CDR3 covers 17 residues. Per the germline V gene, CDR1 is SNHLY and CDR2 is FYNNEI. V lost 4 bases, J lost 2 bases, and 9 bases stayed unmatched.

This clone was found a few times. DNA of the CDR3: TGTGCCAGCAGTCCCGGTCCCATGAACACTGAAGCTTTCTTT. Translating gives CASSPGPMNTEAFF. This rearrangement joins TRBV6-1 to TRBJ1-1; unclear D gene. Trimming left V 5 bases short and J 0 bases short, with 10 bases between. The CDR3 extends over 14 amino acids. Germline lookup yields CDR1 MNHNS and CDR2 SASEGT.

CDR3 region: CAISETAGYGYTF. Here the CDR3 DNA reads TGTGCCATCAGTGAAACTGCTGGCTATGGCTACACCTTC. This rearrangement joins TRBV10-3 to TRBJ1-2, with unresolved D. The CDR3 is made up of 13 amino acids. The V end was cut by 3 bases, the J end by 4 bases, with 9 bases between. Germline values: CDR1 ENHRY, CDR2 SYGVKD.

This clone was seen just once. The rearrangement joins TRBV19 to TRBJ1-2; weak D call: TRBD1 (6 bases). Germline lookup yields CDR1 LNHDA and CDR2 SQIVND (reference sequence). V was shortened by 5 bases and J by 0 bases, with 13 bases between the two germline ends. The CDR3 extends over 15 amino acids. The CDR3 DNA is TGTGCCAGTAGTTGGGACACCTTTCCTAACTATGGCTACACCTTC. Its protein product is CASSWDTFPNYGYTF.